This TCR beta chain appears in the sequencing data of a study of T cell changes during pregnancy in multiple sclerosis. Assay used: immunoSEQ multiplex PCR; TCRdb lists only in-frame clones, some missing. The sample consists of more than 50,000 clones, roughly nine tenths of them appearing once. Trimming removed 0 bases from V and 2 bases from J, with 5 bases in between. The V gene's germline CDR1 is ENHRY and CDR2 SYGVKD. The length of the CDR3 is 14 residues. Sequenced here: peripheral blood, sampled in the first trimester of pregnancy. This receptor was obtained from a female donor in good health, enrolled as a control in a pregnancy study. The gene calls are TRBV10-3 and TRBJ1-5; D not resolved. This CDR3 reads CAISESGGNQPQHF. DNA of the CDR3: TGTGCCATCAGTGAGTCGGGCGGCAATCAGCCCCAGCATTTT.